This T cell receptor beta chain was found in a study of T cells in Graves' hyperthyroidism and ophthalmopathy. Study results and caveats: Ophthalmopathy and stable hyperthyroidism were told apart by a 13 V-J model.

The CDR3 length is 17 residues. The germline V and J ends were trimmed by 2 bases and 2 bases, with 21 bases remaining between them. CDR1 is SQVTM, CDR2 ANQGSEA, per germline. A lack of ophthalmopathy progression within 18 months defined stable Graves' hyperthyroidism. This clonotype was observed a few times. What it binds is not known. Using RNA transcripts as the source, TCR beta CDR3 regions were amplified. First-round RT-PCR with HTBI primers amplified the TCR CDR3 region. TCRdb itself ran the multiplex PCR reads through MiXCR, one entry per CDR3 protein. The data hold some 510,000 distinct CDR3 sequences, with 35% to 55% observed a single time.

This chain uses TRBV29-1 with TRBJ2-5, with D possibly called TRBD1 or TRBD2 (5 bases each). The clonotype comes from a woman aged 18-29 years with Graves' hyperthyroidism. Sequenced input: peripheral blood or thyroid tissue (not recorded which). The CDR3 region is CSVEIVGAGYQQETQYF. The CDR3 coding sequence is TGCAGCGTTGAAATAGTGGGAGCAGGGTACCAACAAGAGACCCAGTACTTC. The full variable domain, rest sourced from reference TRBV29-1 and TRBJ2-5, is SAVISQKPSRDICQRGTSLTIQCQVDSQVTMMFWYRQQPGQSLTLIATANQGSEATYESGFVIDKFPISRPNLTFSTLTVSNMSPEDSSIYLCSVEIVGAGYQQETQYFGPGTRLLVL.